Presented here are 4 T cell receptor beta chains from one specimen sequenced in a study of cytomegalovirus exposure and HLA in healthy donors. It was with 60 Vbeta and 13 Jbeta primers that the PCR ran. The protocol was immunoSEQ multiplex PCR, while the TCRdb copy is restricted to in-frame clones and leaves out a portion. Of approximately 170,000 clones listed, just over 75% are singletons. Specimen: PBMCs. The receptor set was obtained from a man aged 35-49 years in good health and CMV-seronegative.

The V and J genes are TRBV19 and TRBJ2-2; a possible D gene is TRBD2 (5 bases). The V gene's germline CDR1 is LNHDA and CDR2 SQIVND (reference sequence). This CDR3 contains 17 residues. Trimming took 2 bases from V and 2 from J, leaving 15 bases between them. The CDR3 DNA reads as TGTGCCAGTAGTATAACAGCGGCGCGGCGAAACACCGGGGAGCTGTTTTTT. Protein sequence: CASSITAARRNTGELFF.

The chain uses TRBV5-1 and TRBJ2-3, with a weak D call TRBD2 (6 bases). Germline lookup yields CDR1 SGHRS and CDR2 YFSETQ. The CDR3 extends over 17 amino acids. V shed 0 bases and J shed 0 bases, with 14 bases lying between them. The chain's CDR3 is CASSLAVGGTSTDTQYF. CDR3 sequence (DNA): TGCGCCAGCAGCTTGGCCGTGGGGGGAACTAGCACAGATACGCAGTATTTT.

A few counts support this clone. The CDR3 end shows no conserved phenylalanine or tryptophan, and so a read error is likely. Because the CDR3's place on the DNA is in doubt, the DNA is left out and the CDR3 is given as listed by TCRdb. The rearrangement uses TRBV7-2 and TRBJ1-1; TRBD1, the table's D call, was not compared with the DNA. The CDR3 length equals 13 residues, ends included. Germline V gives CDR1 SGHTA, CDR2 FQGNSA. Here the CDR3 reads CASSLEGGTPESI.

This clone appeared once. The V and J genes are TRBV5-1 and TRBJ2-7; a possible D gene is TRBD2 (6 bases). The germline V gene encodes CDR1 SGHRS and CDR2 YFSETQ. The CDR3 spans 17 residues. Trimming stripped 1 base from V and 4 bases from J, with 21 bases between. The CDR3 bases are TGCGCCAGCAGCTTGTGGGGAACCGGGACTGTTGCTTACGAGCAGTACTTC. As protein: CASSLWGTGTVAYEQYF. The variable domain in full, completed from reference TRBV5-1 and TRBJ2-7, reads KAGVTQTPRYLIKTRGQQVTLSCSPISGHRSVSWYQQTPGQGLQFLFEYFSETQRNKGNFPGRFSGRQFSNSRSEMNVSTLELGDSALYLCASSLWGTGTVAYEQYFGPGTRLTVT.